This T cell receptor beta chain was sequenced in a study of beta chain bispecific antibodies for T cell cancers. Study in general: TRBV sequencing of surviving healthy T cells measured each family's depletion. Overall study findings and caveats: In these mixed samples, most targeted TRBV reads derived from the leukemia cell line.

TCRdb processed the 5' RACE reads anew with MiXCR; each CDR3 protein has one entry. Among about 8,800 distinct CDR3 sequences listed, less than 2.5% were seen once. This clonotype was seen many times. The target antigen is unknown. This CDR3 has 14 amino acids. CDR1 SGHRS and CDR2 YFSETQ come from the germline V gene. Trimming cost V 5 bases and J 2 bases, with 14 bases left between them. Expansion lasted around 3 days, with either anti-CD3 antibody OKT3 or CD3/CD28 beads. Around 50,000 normal T cells were cocultured with around 50,000 target cells and bispecific antibody. This sequence joins TRBV5-1 and TRBJ2-7; D possibly corresponds to TRBD1 (5 bases). Specimen: T cells from a healthy donor cultured with Jurkat leukemia cells, collected from a culture containing an anti-CD19 bispecific antibody. This TCR came from a human donor in good health. Some clones in this sample may be carry-over from other donors' samples. The CDR3 loop reads CASRGALSTYEQYF. For the CDR3, the DNA is TGCGCCAGCAGAGGGGCCCTATCTACCTACGAGCAGTACTTC.